The entry below gives a single T cell receptor beta chain sequence along with its context. Which antigen it targets is not known. No base quality information exists; no much larger clone differs at one position. The CDR3 runs 14 amino acids, cysteine and phenylalanine included. The CDR3 DNA has 42 bases and is translated from base 1. Trimmed from V: 6 bases; trimmed from J: 7 bases; junction bases lacking a gene match: 6. The germline V gene (reference sequence) sets CDR1 to MNHEY and CDR2 to SMNVEV. Whole blood was collected in K2EDTA tubes by collaborating institutions according to the institutions' own protocols. For TCRbeta analysis, collaborators shipped samples as frozen whole blood, isolated PBMCs, or DNA extracted from either of those sample types. This sample was included in a study of blood T cell repertoires in COVID-19 (dated by TCRdb to the early 2020s). At the level of the whole study: Samples covering the acute and convalescent phases of COVID-19 were provided by collaborators in the United States, Italy and Spain. Where available, HLA class I and class II types were taken from metadata supplied by the sample provider and were not determined by assay-based typing. The repertoires were released in a freely available public database intended as a resource for research on the immune response to SARS-CoV-2. Sample metadata almost always included a de-identified subject ID, COVID-19 status, age in years and sex. The prospective study material was composed of cDNA or gDNA derived from T cells, B-cell-depleted T cells, or PBMCs. Samples were obtained from the ongoing ImmuneRACE study (first 160 participants) and from some 1,200 subjects provided by 6 global collaborators. Deeply sampled blood TCRbeta repertoires from subjects exposed to, actively infected with, or recovered from COVID-19 were included in the dataset. Overall study outcomes, separate from this receptor: The quantity of clinical and demographic metadata differed by source and by participant and was supplied without curation.

TCRbeta CDR3 regions were amplified from genomic DNA using the immunoSEQ Assay, a bias-controlled multiplex PCR. In the source study's methods: Nucleated cell counts per sample were estimated from amplification of reference gene primers within the assay. Sequence reads were collapsed and filtered to measure the absolute abundance of every unique TCRbeta CDR3 rearrangement. For each sample, productive Simpson clonality was calculated as the square root of Simpson's diversity index over productive rearrangements. The table was pulled from immuneACCESS by TCRdb, which kept in-frame rearrangements only. Such tables lose some clones; where checked, under half of the loss comes from unresolved V genes, and the rest has no known cause. D and trimming come from the DNA, and the V and J calls and clone size come from that table. This sample gives under 250,000 clones in total; over 80% of them show up just once. Around 25% of the sample is taken by the ten largest.

The sample taken for sequencing was peripheral blood. The receptor comes from a man in his forties with acute or convalescent COVID-19. The chain is made from TRBV27 and TRBJ2-4; 10 of the junction bases match TRBD1. The nucleotides read TGTGCCAGCAGCATGACAGGGGGCGGGAACATTCAGTACTTC. Translation gives CASSMTGGGNIQYF.